This section outlines one TCR beta chain sequence together with its context. The V and J ends lost 0 bases and 7 bases respectively, with 13 bases between them. Germline V gene data show CDR1 as LGHNA and CDR2 as YSLEER. The CDR3 length is 16 residues. As processed by the authors: Scientists estimated how many nucleated cells there were by amplifying reference gene primers. Clones were sequenced by immunoSEQ multiplex PCR, and TCRdb holds only the in-frame ones, with some missing. V and J calls and clone size come straight from that table; D and trimming were deduced from the DNA. The sample includes 50,000 or so clones, over 85% of them seen just once. Enrolled during active infection, Seattle patients were then followed longitudinally. The sample belongs to a study of blood T cell repertoires in COVID-19.

This chain links TRBV4-3 with TRBJ1-6; tentative D call: TRBD1 (5 bases). The sequenced material came from peripheral blood. The sequence derives from a man aged 55-75 years with COVID-19, enrolled during active disease. This CDR3 reads CASSQESGRANSPLHF. DNA of the CDR3: TGCGCCAGCAGCCAAGAATCTGGCAGGGCCAATTCACCCCTCCACTTT.